What follows are 13 T cell receptor beta chains derived from one specimen sequenced in a study of control samples from healthy donors and cancer patients. The method was immunoSEQ multiplex PCR; TCRdb's version includes in-frame clones alone and lacks a portion of them. This sample carries around 70,000 clones, 94% of them seen once, and the ten largest clones take roughly 3%. Sequences were obtained from blood. The receptors here all came from a woman younger than 45 in good health.

The rearrangement links TRBV5-8 to TRBJ1-2; D is perhaps TRBD1 (6 bases). This CDR3 has 16 amino acids. The germline CDR1 and CDR2 sequences are SGHTS and YDEGEE. The germline V and J ends were trimmed by 0 bases and 1 base, with 13 bases remaining between them. CDR3 protein: CASSLEGTRVNYGYTF. CDR3 bases: TGTGCCAGCAGCTTGGAAGGGACAAGAGTTAACTATGGCTACACCTTC.

The CDR3 is CASSPGALNTEAFF. The CDR3 region has the DNA TGTGCCAGCAGCCCAGGGGCTCTGAACACTGAAGCTTTCTTT. This chain links TRBV7-6 with TRBJ1-1; a possible D gene is TRBD1 (6 bases). Trimming took 5 bases from V and 0 from J, leaving 10 bases between them. Germline V lookup: CDR1 SGHVS, CDR2 FNYEAQ. There are 14 residues in the CDR3.

This rearrangement joins TRBV30 to TRBJ2-2; the D is unclear. Per the germline V gene, CDR1 is GTSNPN and CDR2 is SVGIG (reference sequence). V was trimmed by 6 bases and J by 6 bases, leaving 14 bases between them. The CDR3 sequence is 13 residues long. The CDR3: CACHTGVAGELFF. CDR3 sequence (DNA): TGTGCCTGTCATACTGGAGTGGCCGGGGAGCTGTTTTTT.

The chain is built from TRBV28 and TRBJ1-6; TRBD1 is a possible D gene (6 bases). The CDR3 runs to 15 residues. The V end lost 4 bases, the J end lost 9 bases, and 16 bases lay between the germline ends. CDR1 and CDR2 from the germline V gene are MDHEN and SYDVKM. The CDR3 reads CASSSNPGARSPLHF. CDR3 nucleotides: TGTGCCAGCAGTTCTAATCCGGGGGCGCGTTCACCCCTCCACTTT.

This chain joins TRBV27 and TRBJ2-6, with D possibly called TRBD1 or TRBD2 (5 bases each). The CDR3 is 16 amino acids. Germline values: CDR1 MNHEY, CDR2 SMNVEV (reference sequence). V dropped 6 bases and J dropped 0 bases, with 12 bases sitting between them. CDR3 in DNA: TGTGCCAGCAGCCTCCTTGGGGGCTCTGGGGCCAACGTCCTGACTTTC. This codes for CASSLLGGSGANVLTF. Variable domain in full (rest from reference TRBV27 and TRBJ2-6): EAQVTQNPRYLITVTGKKLTVTCSQNMNHEYMSWYRQDPGLGLRQIYYSMNVEVTDKGDVPEGYKVSRKEKRNFPLILESPSPNQTSLYFCASSLLGGSGANVLTFGAGSRLTVL.

The genes are TRBV4-1 and TRBJ1-2; the D is unclear. The germline V and J ends were trimmed by 1 base and 8 bases, with 23 bases remaining between them. The CDR3 has 17 residues. Per the germline V gene, CDR1 is MGHRA and CDR2 is YSYEKL. The CDR3 loop reads CASSQVISFDGLGGYTF. CDR3 DNA: TGCGCCAGCAGCCAAGTTATTTCTTTCGACGGGTTGGGGGGCTACACCTTC.

This clone is a singleton in its sample. The V and J genes are TRBV11-1 and TRBJ2-5; no clear D. Deletions cut 5 bases from V and 5 bases from J, with 12 bases between. The CDR3 contains 13 residues. Germline values: CDR1 SGHAT, CDR2 FQDESV (reference sequence). CDR3 coding DNA: TGTGCCAGCAGCCCAAAGTTTAGGGAGACCCAGTACTTC. This sequence encodes CASSPKFRETQYF.

The CDR3 DNA is TGTGCCAGCAGCCTGGGGGGGCAGTCATTCACCCTCCACTTT. Translating gives CASSLGGQSFTLHF. The chain is built from TRBV7-9 and TRBJ1-6, with D tentatively TRBD1 (6 bases). The CDR3 is 14 amino acids. Trimming left V 5 bases short and J 14 bases short, with 19 bases between. The germline gives CDR1 SEHNR, CDR2 FQNEAQ (reference sequence). The variable domain in full, completed from reference TRBV7-9 and TRBJ1-6, reads DTGVSQNPRHKITKRGQNVTFRCDPISEHNRLYWYRQTLGQGPEFLTYFQNEAQLEKSRLLSDRFSAERPKGSFSTLEIQRTEQGDSAMYLCASSLGGQSFTLHFGNGTRLTVT.

The rearrangement uses TRBV5-5 and TRBJ2-1, with TRBD1 matching 10 bases. The CDR3 runs 15 residues. From germline, CDR1 is SGHKS and CDR2 YYEKEE (reference sequence). Trimming cost V 0 bases and J 6 bases; bases outside gene matches: 3. CDR3 loop: CASSLGGQGTNEQFF. As DNA, the CDR3 is TGTGCCAGCAGCTTGGGGGGACAGGGGACCAATGAGCAGTTCTTC.

In this sample, this clone turned up once. The chain has TRBV12-3 or TRBV12-4 and TRBJ1-5; unclear D gene. Trimming shortened V by 2 bases and J by 6 bases, and 5 bases separated the two germline ends. The CDR3 spans 12 residues. The CDR3 DNA reads TGTGCCAGCAGTTTATCGGCTCAGCCCCAGCATTTT. This sequence encodes CASSLSAQPQHF.

V usage is TRBV5-1 and J usage is TRBJ1-1; D gene unclear. The germline CDR1 and CDR2 sequences are SGHRS and YFSETQ. This CDR3 is 14 amino acids long. The V end was cut by 0 bases, the J end by 3 bases, with 9 bases between. The CDR3 DNA is TGCGCCAGCAGCTTGGCCTCTTATGACACTGAAGCTTTCTTT. Its translation: CASSLASYDTEAFF.

In this sample, this clone turned up once. The V gene is TRBV19, the J gene TRBJ1-2; D remains ambiguous. The CDR3 runs 12 residues. V gave up 3 bases and J gave up 5 bases, with 7 bases separating them. Germline CDR1 LNHDA, CDR2 SQIVND (reference sequence). The CDR3 DNA sequence: TGTGCCAGTAGTATGGAGGGTTATGGCTACACCTTC. Protein product: CASSMEGYGYTF.

The chain joins TRBV5-1 to TRBJ2-1, with 8 bases matching TRBD1. The CDR3 has 14 amino acids. Germline CDR1 is SGHRS and CDR2 is YFSETQ. J lost 5 bases, V lost 6 bases, and 7 bases had no gene match. The CDR3 is CASKEGQVNNEQFF. The CDR3, as DNA: TGCGCCAGCAAAGAGGGACAGGTTAACAATGAGCAGTTCTTC.